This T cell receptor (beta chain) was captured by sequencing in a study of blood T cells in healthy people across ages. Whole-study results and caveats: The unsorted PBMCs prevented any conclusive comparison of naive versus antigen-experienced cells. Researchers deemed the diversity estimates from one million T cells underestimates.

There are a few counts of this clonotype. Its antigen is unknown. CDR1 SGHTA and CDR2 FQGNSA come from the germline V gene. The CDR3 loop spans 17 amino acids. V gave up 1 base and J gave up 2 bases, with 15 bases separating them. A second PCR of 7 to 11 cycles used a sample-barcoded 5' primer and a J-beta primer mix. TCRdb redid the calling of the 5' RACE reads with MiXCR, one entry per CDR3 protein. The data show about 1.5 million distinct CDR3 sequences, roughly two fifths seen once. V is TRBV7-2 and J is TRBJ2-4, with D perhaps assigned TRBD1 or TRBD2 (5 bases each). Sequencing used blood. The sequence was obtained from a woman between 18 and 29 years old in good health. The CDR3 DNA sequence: TGTGCCAGCAGCTTAGAATGGGGACCCTCTCCCAAAAACATTCAGTACTTC. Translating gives CASSLEWGPSPKNIQYF. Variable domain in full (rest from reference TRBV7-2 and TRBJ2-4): GAGVSQSPSNKVTEKGKDVELRCDPISGHTALYWYRQSLGQGLEFLIYFQGNSAPDKSGLPSDRFSAERTGGSVSTLTIQRTQQEDSAVYLCASSLEWGPSPKNIQYFGAGTRLSVL.